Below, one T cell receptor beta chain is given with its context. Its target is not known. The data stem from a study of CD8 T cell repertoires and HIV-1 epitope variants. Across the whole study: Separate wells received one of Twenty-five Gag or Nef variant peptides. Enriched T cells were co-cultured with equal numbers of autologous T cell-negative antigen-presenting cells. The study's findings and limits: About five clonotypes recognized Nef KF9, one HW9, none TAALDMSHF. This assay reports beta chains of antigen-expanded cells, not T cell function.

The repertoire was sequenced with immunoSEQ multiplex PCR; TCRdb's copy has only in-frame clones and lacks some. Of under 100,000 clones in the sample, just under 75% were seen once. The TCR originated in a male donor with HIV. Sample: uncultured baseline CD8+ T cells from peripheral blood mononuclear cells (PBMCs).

The DNA for the CDR3 is TGTGCCAGCAGCTTAACGGGCCGCCAAGAGACCCAGTACTTC. It encodes CASSLTGRQETQYF. The gene calls are TRBV7-6 and TRBJ2-5; no firm D call. V was trimmed by 2 bases and J by 1 base, leaving 8 bases between them. The CDR3 sequence is 14 residues long. CDR1 and CDR2 from the germline V gene are SGHVS and FNYEAQ.